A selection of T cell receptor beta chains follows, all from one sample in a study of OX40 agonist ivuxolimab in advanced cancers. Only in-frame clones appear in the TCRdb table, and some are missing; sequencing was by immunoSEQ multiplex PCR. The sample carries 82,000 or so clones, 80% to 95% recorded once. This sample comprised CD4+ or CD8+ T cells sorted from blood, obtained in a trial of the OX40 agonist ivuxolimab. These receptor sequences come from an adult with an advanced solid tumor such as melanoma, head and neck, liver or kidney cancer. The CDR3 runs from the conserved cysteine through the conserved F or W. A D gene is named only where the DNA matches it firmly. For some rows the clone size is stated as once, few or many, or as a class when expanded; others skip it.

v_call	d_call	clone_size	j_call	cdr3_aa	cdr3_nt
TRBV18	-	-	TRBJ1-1	CASSPSLGTSNTEAFF	TGTGCCAGCTCACCCTCACTAGGGACGTCGAACACTGAAGCTTTCTTT
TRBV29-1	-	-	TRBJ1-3	CSAKTGTISGNTIYF	TGCAGCGCCAAGACAGGCACCATCTCTGGAAACACCATATATTTT
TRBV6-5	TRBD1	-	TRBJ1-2	CASRGQIAYGYTF	TGTGCCAGCAGGGGACAGATAGCCTATGGCTACACCTTC
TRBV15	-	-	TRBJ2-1	CATSRDLAHYNEQFF	TGTGCCACCAGCAGAGATCTAGCCCACTACAATGAGCAGTTCTTC
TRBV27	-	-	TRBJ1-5	CASSFVGQPQHF	TGTGCCAGCAGTTTTGTAGGTCAGCCCCAGCATTTT
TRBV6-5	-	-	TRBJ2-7	CASSSSGSYEQYF	TGTGCCAGCAGCTCATCAGGGTCCTACGAGCAGTACTTC
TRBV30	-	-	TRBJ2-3	CAWSVSDTQYF	TGTGCCTGGAGTGTATCAGATACGCAGTATTTT
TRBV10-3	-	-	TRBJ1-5	CAISAFDAQPQHF	TGTGCCATCAGTGCCTTTGACGCTCAGCCCCAGCATTTT
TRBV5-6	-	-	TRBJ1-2	CASSFVGRGDYGYTF	TGTGCCAGCAGCTTTGTTGGGAGGGGGGACTATGGCTACACCTTC
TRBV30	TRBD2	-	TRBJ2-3	CAWRAGGPGDTQYF	TGTGCCTGGAGAGCGGGAGGGCCTGGAGATACGCAGTATTTT
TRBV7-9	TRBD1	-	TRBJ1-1	CASSLYTGAGEAFF	TGTGCCAGCAGCTTATACACAGGGGCGGGAGAAGCTTTCTTT
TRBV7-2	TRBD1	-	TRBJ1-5	CASSRDRSNQPQHF	TGTGCCAGCAGCCGGGACAGAAGCAATCAGCCCCAGCATTTT
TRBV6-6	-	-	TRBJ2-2	CASAQDANTGELFF	TGTGCCAGCGCTCAAGACGCGAACACCGGGGAGCTGTTTTTT
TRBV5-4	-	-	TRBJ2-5	CASSFQGGGGETQYF	TGTGCCAGCAGCTTCCAAGGGGGGGGAGGGGAGACCCAGTACTTC
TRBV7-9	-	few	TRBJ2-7	CASSLLDATPYEQYF	TGTGCCAGCAGCTTACTAGACGCTACTCCCTACGAGCAGTACTTC
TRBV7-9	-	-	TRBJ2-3	CASSERGRVTDTQYF	TGTGCCAGCAGCGAGAGGGGTCGGGTGACAGATACGCAGTATTTT
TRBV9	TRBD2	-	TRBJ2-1	CASSLLAGVANEQFF	TGTGCCAGCAGCTTACTAGCGGGAGTTGCTAATGAGCAGTTCTTC
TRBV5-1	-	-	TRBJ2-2	CASSLGGGLNTGELFF	TGCGCCAGCAGCTTGGGTGGGGGACTGAACACCGGGGAGCTGTTTTTT
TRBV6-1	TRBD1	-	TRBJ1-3	CATWTGDSGNTIYF	TGTGCCACCTGGACAGGCGACTCTGGAAACACCATATATTTT
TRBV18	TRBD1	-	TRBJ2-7	CASSPPRAGGEQYF	TGTGCCAGCTCACCACCCCGGGCAGGGGGCGAGCAGTACTTC
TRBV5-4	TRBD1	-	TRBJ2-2	CASSLGGTGGSGELFF	TGTGCCAGCAGCTTGGGAGGGACAGGGGGGTCCGGGGAGCTGTTTTTT
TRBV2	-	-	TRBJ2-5	CASSGPPATSATQYF	TGTGCCAGCAGTGGCCCCCCGGCCACGTCGGCGACCCAGTACTTC
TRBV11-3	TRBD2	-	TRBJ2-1	CASSLGVLAGAPYNEQFF	TGTGCCAGCAGCTTAGGAGTTCTAGCGGGAGCCCCCTACAATGAGCAGTTCTTC
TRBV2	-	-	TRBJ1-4	CASRQGGEKLFF	TGTGCCAGCAGACAGGGTGGGGAAAAACTGTTTTTT
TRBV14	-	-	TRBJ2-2	CASSQDSGTANTGELFF	TGTGCCAGCAGCCAAGATTCCGGTACCGCGAACACCGGGGAGCTGTTTTTT
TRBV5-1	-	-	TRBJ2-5	CASSFRGPEETQYF	TGCGCCAGCAGCTTCCGGGGTCCCGAAGAGACCCAGTACTTC
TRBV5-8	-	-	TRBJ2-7	CASTLRGQGYEQYF	TGTGCCAGCACCCTGCGGGGGCAGGGGTACGAGCAGTACTTC
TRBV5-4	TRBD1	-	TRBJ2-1	CAGREGQGVAEEQFF	TGTGCCGGAAGAGAAGGGCAGGGGGTTGCCGAGGAGCAGTTCTTC
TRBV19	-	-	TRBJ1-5	CASSIDTGQGNQPQHF	TGTGCCAGTAGTATAGATACGGGGCAGGGTAATCAGCCCCAGCATTTT
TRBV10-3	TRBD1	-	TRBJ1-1	CAISDPGQPNTEAFF	TGTGCCATCAGTGACCCGGGACAGCCGAACACTGAAGCTTTCTTT
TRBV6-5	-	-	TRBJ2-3	CASSYSRDRTDTQYF	TGTGCCAGCAGTTACTCGCGGGACCGCACAGATACGCAGTATTTT
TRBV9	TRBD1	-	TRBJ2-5	CASSPTGEETQYF	TGTGCCAGCAGCCCCACAGGGGAAGAGACCCAGTACTTC
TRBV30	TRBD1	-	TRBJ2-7	CAWSAFWDSYEQYF	TGTGCCTGGAGCGCGTTTTGGGACAGCTACGAGCAGTACTTC
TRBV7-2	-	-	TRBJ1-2	CASSVPSSPGYTF	TGTGCCAGTTCGGTCCCGTCGAGTCCTGGCTACACCTTC
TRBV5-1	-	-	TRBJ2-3	CASSLALSGGHTDTQYF	TGCGCCAGCAGCTTGGCATTGAGCGGCGGTCACACAGATACGCAGTATTTT
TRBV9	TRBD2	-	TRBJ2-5	CASSVGRDYRRGKTQYF	TGTGCCAGCAGCGTAGGCCGGGACTACCGACGTGGGAAGACCCAGTACTTC
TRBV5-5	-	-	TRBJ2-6	CASSPSIGDLSGANVLTF	TGTGCCAGCAGCCCCTCCATAGGGGACCTCTCTGGGGCCAACGTCCTGACTTTC
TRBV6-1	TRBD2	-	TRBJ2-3	CASSEVLAGGSGRDTQYF	TGTGCCAGCAGTGAAGTGCTAGCGGGAGGGTCGGGGAGAGATACGCAGTATTTT
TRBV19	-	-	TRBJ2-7	CASSKLSGHSSYEQYF	TGTGCCAGTAGTAAACTATCGGGCCACAGCTCCTACGAGCAGTACTTC
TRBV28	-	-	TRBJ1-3	CASSLEGYTIYF	TGTGCCAGCAGTTTAGAGGGATACACCATATATTTT
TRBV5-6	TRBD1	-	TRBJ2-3	CASSLRQGAADTQYF	TGTGCCAGCAGCTTGCGACAGGGGGCTGCAGATACGCAGTATTTT
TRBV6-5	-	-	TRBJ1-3	CASSSLAPISGNTIYF	TGTGCCAGCAGTTCTTTGGCGCCGATCTCTGGAAACACCATATATTTT
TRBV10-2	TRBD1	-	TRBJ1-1	CASSGTGVTEAFF	TGCGCCAGCAGTGGGACAGGGGTCACTGAAGCTTTCTTT
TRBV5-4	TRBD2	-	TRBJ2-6	CASSPSAGVARGLTF	TGTGCCAGCAGCCCTTCAGCGGGGGTGGCAAGAGGCCTGACTTTC
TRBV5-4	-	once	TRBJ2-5	CASSFTDQTQYF	TGTGCCAGCAGCTTTACTGATCAGACCCAGTACTTC
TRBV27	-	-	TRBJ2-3	CASRSSWVTDTQYF	TGTGCCAGCAGATCCTCGTGGGTCACAGATACGCAGTATTTT
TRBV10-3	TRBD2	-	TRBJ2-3	CAISHGLVWNYTQYF	TGTGCCATCAGTCACGGACTAGTCTGGAATTATACGCAGTATTTT